The 15 T cell receptor beta chains below come from one sample, sequenced in a study of cytotoxic CD8 clonotypes in ibrutinib-treated CLL. The table came from immunoSEQ multiplex PCR; TCRdb's copy has only in-frame clones and leaves some out. The data show approximately 330,000 clones, about 80% seen once. The sequencing here drew on PBMCs, taken before ibrutinib treatment. The receptors shown here come from a human donor with chronic lymphocytic leukemia.

CDR3 in amino acids: CASSGTISAHEQYF. The DNA of the CDR3 is TGTGCCAGCAGTGGAACTATTTCCGCCCACGAGCAGTACTTC. The V gene is TRBV2, the J gene TRBJ2-7; D remains unclear. The germline V gene has CDR1 SNHLY and CDR2 FYNNEI. The CDR3 is 14 amino acids. With 4 bases removed from V and 5 bases from J, the gap between germline ends came to 15 bases.

This clone was observed a handful of times. The V and J genes are TRBV9 and TRBJ2-1; no reliable D call. Germline-derived CDR1 and CDR2 are SGDLS and YYNGEE. CDR3 length equals 13 residues. V was cut by 0 bases and J by 6 bases, with 7 bases left in between. CDR3 DNA: TGTGCCAGCAGCGTAGCCCCCGGCAATGAGCAGTTCTTC. Translation gives CASSVAPGNEQFF.

The rearrangement uses TRBV6-1 and TRBJ2-7, with D uncertain. V shed 2 bases and J shed 5 bases, with 16 bases lying between them. The CDR3 consists of 15 residues. Germline lookup yields CDR1 MNHNS and CDR2 SASEGT. CDR3 loop: CASSETLGPADEQYF. The CDR3 DNA follows: TGTGCCAGCAGTGAAACTCTAGGGCCGGCTGACGAGCAGTACTTC.

This clone has a handful of counts. The rearrangement joins TRBV9 to TRBJ2-3; either TRBD1 or TRBD2 may fit D (5 bases each). The CDR3 length is 15 residues. V gave up 7 bases and J gave up 0 bases, with 15 bases separating them. Germline lookup yields CDR1 SGDLS and CDR2 YYNGEE. CDR3 residues: CASGPEGFSTDTQYF. The CDR3 bases are TGTGCCAGCGGACCCGAGGGGTTCAGCACAGATACGCAGTATTTT.

In nucleotides, the CDR3 is TGTGCCAGCAGTTTCGTAGCGGGAGGCAATGAGCAGTTCTTC. It translates to CASSFVAGGNEQFF. The V gene is TRBV27, the J gene TRBJ2-1; 10 bases are a match to TRBD2. This CDR3 spans 14 amino acids. Germline V lookup: CDR1 MNHEY, CDR2 SMNVEV (reference sequence). Trimming took 3 bases from V and 6 from J; bases not matched to a gene: 2.

The rearrangement joins TRBV6-5 to TRBJ2-7, with D uncertain. The V end lost 5 bases, the J end lost 4 bases, and 12 bases lay between the germline ends. Germline V gene sequence: CDR1 MNHEY, CDR2 SVGAGI. This CDR3 spans 13 amino acids. In DNA form, the CDR3 reads TGTGCCAGCAGTCCCGGTCCCTTATACGAGCAGTACTTC. Translating it yields CASSPGPLYEQYF.

This chain connects TRBV15 to TRBJ1-5; a weak D match, TRBD1 (5 bases). The V end was cut by 1 base, the J end by 1 base, with 11 bases between. Germline V lookup: CDR1 LNHNV, CDR2 YYDKDF (reference sequence). The CDR3 loop spans 16 amino acids. The CDR3: CATSRGQGPSNQPQHF. The CDR3 DNA follows: TGTGCCACCAGCAGAGGGCAGGGACCAAGCAATCAGCCCCAGCATTTT. The entire variable domain, with the rest obtained from reference TRBV15 and TRBJ1-5, is as follows: DAMVIQNPRYQVTQFGKPVTLSCSQTLNHNVMYWYQQKSSQAPKLLFHYYDKDFNNEADTPDNFQSRRPNTSFCFLDIRSPGLGDTAMYLCATSRGQGPSNQPQHFGDGTRLSIL.

J is TRBJ2-1 and V is TRBV11-2; TRBD1 aligns across 9 bases. With 5 bases clipped from V and 8 bases from J, the junction kept 7 bases outside the gene matches. This CDR3 has 14 amino acids. Germline CDR1 is SGHAT and CDR2 is FQNNGV. This chain's CDR3 is CASSPWGQGDEQFF. The CDR3, as DNA: TGTGCCAGCAGCCCCTGGGGACAGGGCGATGAGCAGTTCTTC.

The CDR3 DNA follows: TGTGCCAGCAGTGAATACCGACCGACAGGGGTCGGAAACACCATATATTTT. Amino acid sequence: CASSEYRPTGVGNTIYF. The chain is built from TRBV6-1 and TRBJ1-3, with TRBD1 matching 8 bases. Germline values: CDR1 MNHNS, CDR2 SASEGT. With V trimmed by 2 bases and J by 4 bases, 10 bases remained unmatched. This CDR3 is built from 17 residues.

The chain has TRBV5-6 and TRBJ2-7, with D perhaps TRBD1 (6 bases). V was trimmed by 4 bases and J by 3 bases, leaving 20 bases between them. The V gene's germline CDR1 is SGHDT and CDR2 YYEEEE. This CDR3 region has 16 residues. CDR3 DNA: TGTGCCAGCAGCAGTACTTGGAGGACAGTTCTCTACGAGCAGTACTTC. Encoded protein: CASSSTWRTVLYEQYF. The whole variable domain, remainder taken from reference TRBV5-6 and TRBJ2-7, is DAGVTQSPTHLIKTRGQQVTLRCSPKSGHDTVSWYQQALGQGPQFIFQYYEEEERQRGNFPDRFSGHQFPNYSSELNVNALLLGDSALYLCASSSTWRTVLYEQYFGPGTRLTVT.

This chain joins TRBV30 and TRBJ2-2; TRBD1 matches 8 bases. V lost 5 bases to trimming and J lost 4 bases; unmatched junction nucleotides: 6. The V gene's germline CDR1 is GTSNPN and CDR2 SVGIG (reference sequence). This CDR3 contains 14 residues. As DNA, the CDR3 is TGTGCCTGGGCAGGGGGCTGGGGCACCGGGGAGCTGTTTTTT. This translates into CAWAGGWGTGELFF.

The chain uses TRBV2 and TRBJ2-5; D is perhaps TRBD1 (5 bases). Trimming removed 4 bases at V and 2 bases at J, with 11 bases between. From germline, CDR1 is SNHLY and CDR2 FYNNEI. This CDR3 contains 14 residues. CDR3 in amino acids: CASSVGVHQETQYF. CDR3 nucleotide sequence: TGTGCCAGCAGTGTAGGGGTCCATCAAGAGACCCAGTACTTC.

The rearrangement joins TRBV14 to TRBJ2-1; 10 bases align to TRBD2. The CDR3 is made up of 14 amino acids. CDR1 is SGHDN and CDR2 is FVKESK in the germline V gene. J lost 9 bases, V lost 4 bases, and 6 bases had no gene match. The CDR3 spells CASSLGLAVGEQFF. The CDR3 DNA follows: TGTGCCAGCAGCCTTGGACTAGCGGTCGGTGAGCAGTTCTTC.

The sample holds a few counts of this clone. The chain joins TRBV27 to TRBJ2-2, with D perhaps given as TRBD1 or TRBD2 (5 bases each). The germline gives CDR1 MNHEY, CDR2 SMNVEV (reference sequence). V was cut by 5 bases and J by 7 bases, with 17 bases left in between. The CDR3 contains 15 residues. The chain's CDR3 is CASSPRRGVDGELFF. In nucleotides, the CDR3 is TGTGCCAGCAGTCCCCGCCGGGGCGTCGACGGGGAGCTGTTTTTT.

The rearrangement joins TRBV28 to TRBJ2-1, with 8 bases matching TRBD2. The length of the CDR3 is 15 residues. CDR1 MDHEN and CDR2 SYDVKM come from the germline V gene. After removal of 2 bases from V and 7 bases from J, the junction contained 7 bases not matched to a gene. CDR3: CASSLRAGVVNEQFF. The CDR3 nucleotides are TGTGCCAGCAGTTTAAGAGCGGGAGTTGTGAATGAGCAGTTCTTC.